Listed below are T cell receptor beta chains from one sample, sequenced in a study of identical twins. TCRdb recomputed calls from the 5' RACE reads with MiXCR, one row per CDR3 protein. The data hold around 240,000 distinct CDR3 sequences, with 8% to 11% observed a single time. The specimen was memory T cells sorted from blood. These receptor sequences come from a man in his forties or fifties in good health. The CDR3 runs from the conserved cysteine through the conserved F or W. Fields, in order: CDR3 length, J gene, D gene, clone size, V gene, CDR3 protein, CDR3 DNA. D genes are given only for firm matches. Clone size is not always given. Where it is, it says once, few, many or a class for expanded clones.

13	TRBJ2-3	NA	NA	TRBV7-2	CASSISQGDTQYF	TGTGCCAGCAGCATCTCGCAGGGGGATACGCAGTATTTT
15	TRBJ1-5	NA	many	TRBV12-3/TRBV12-4	CASSLGVGSNQPQHF	TGTGCCAGCAGTTTGGGTGTGGGTAGCAATCAGCCCCAGCATTTT
18	TRBJ1-2	TRBD1	NA	TRBV11-2	CASSLIPGQGPLGKGYTF	TGTGCCAGCAGCTTGATCCCGGGACAGGGGCCCCTAGGAAAAGGCTACACCTTC
15	TRBJ2-1	TRBD2	many	TRBV7-9	CASSPGLAVYNEQFF	TGTGCCAGCAGCCCGGGACTAGCGGTCTACAATGAGCAGTTCTTC
14	TRBJ1-5	NA	many	TRBV20-1	CSAGDWEGVQPQHF	TGCAGTGCTGGCGATTGGGAGGGAGTTCAGCCCCAGCATTTT
15	TRBJ2-1	TRBD2	NA	TRBV20-1	CSAQVPASGSNEQFF	TGCAGTGCTCAAGTCCCGGCTAGCGGGAGCAATGAGCAGTTCTTC
14	TRBJ2-1	TRBD2	NA	TRBV20-1	CSANKRGGQETQFF	TGCAGTGCTAACAAGCGGGGGGGGCAAGAGACCCAGTTCTTC
12	TRBJ1-5	NA	NA	TRBV28	CASKVGNQPQHF	TGTGCCAGCAAGGTGGGTAATCAGCCCCAGCATTTT
17	TRBJ1-2	NA	few	TRBV12-3/TRBV12-4	CASSDSWGTLWDYGYTF	TGTGCCAGCAGTGATTCTTGGGGAACCTTATGGGACTATGGCTACACCTTC
15	TRBJ2-7	TRBD2	NA	TRBV5-1	CASSFAWKGLYEQYF	TGCGCCAGCAGCTTCGCGTGGAAGGGACTATACGAGCAGTACTTC
20	TRBJ1-3	TRBD1	NA	TRBV18	CASSPPGQAKYYPSGNTIYF	TGTGCCAGCTCACCTCCGGGACAGGCGAAATACTACCCCTCTGGAAACACCATATATTTT
15	TRBJ1-5	TRBD1	many	TRBV7-2	CASSLGQGANQPQHF	TGTGCCAGCAGCTTGGGACAGGGCGCAAATCAGCCCCAGCATTTT
14	TRBJ2-3	NA	once	TRBV3-1	CASRRGGGTDTQYF	TGTGCCAGCAGACGAGGAGGGGGCACAGATACGCAGTATTTT
10	TRBJ2-7	TRBD2	many	TRBV7-8	CASSGTKQYF	TGTGCCAGCAGTGGGACTAAGCAGTACTTC
13	TRBJ2-7	NA	few	TRBV11-1	CASSSGQWAEQYF	TGTGCCAGCAGCTCCGGACAGTGGGCCGAGCAGTACTTC
16	TRBJ2-1	TRBD2	NA	TRBV12-3/TRBV12-4	CASSFQRGYSYNEQFF	TGTGCCAGCAGTTTCCAGCGGGGCTACTCCTACAATGAGCAGTTCTTC
14	TRBJ1-1	NA	many	TRBV12-3/TRBV12-4	CASSLGLGGNEAFF	TGTGCCAGCAGTTTAGGCCTCGGGGGGAATGAAGCTTTCTTT
15	TRBJ1-1	NA	NA	TRBV7-2	CASSTPGHRNTEAFF	TGTGCCAGCAGCACTCCGGGACATAGGAACACTGAAGCTTTCTTT
15	TRBJ2-5	NA	few	TRBV21-1	CASSIGTSGPRTQYF	TGTGCCAGCAGCATCGGGACTAGCGGGCCCAGGACCCAGTACTTC
14	TRBJ2-1	TRBD1	many	TRBV5-1	CASSPGQLYNEQFF	TGCGCCAGTTCTCCGGGACAGCTATACAATGAGCAGTTCTTC
12	TRBJ1-1	NA	NA	TRBV28	CASRKGGFQAFF	TGTGCCAGCAGAAAAGGTGGGTTCCAAGCTTTCTTT
14	TRBJ2-1	TRBD2	few	TRBV18	CASSLSGVNNEQFF	TGTGCCAGCTCACTTAGCGGGGTCAACAATGAGCAGTTCTTC